This TCR beta chain was captured by sequencing in a study of control samples from healthy donors and cancer patients (dated by TCRdb to the early 2020s). The protocol used for the library was the immunoSEQ multiplex PCR assay. As stored in TCRdb, this immuneACCESS dataset retains in-frame rearrangements with V and J assigned. A fraction of the clones does not appear; measured against another copy, unresolved V genes explain less than half of the discrepancy, and the remainder lacks a known reason. The sample includes some 74,000 clones, with roughly 93% observed a single time. Approximately 3% of the sample goes to the ten largest clones. A word on this clone: Its antigen is currently not known. The sample holds no much larger clone one base away, and base qualities are not on file.

V is pared back by 5 bases and J by 0 bases, with 20 bases lying between the germline termini. There are 18 amino acids in the CDR3, from cysteine to phenylalanine inclusive. Only CDR3 DNA remains: 54 bases, in frame from the first base. In the germline V gene, CDR1 corresponds to SNHLY and CDR2 to FYNNEI. Specimen: blood. This clonotype was sampled from a young woman in good health. The chain couples TRBV2 to TRBJ1-5; the D gene is perhaps TRBD1, from 5 matching bases. The nucleotides read TGTGCCAGCAGTCCTTTAGGCACCGGGGGGTATAGCAATCAGCCCCAGCATTTT. Its protein is CASSPLGTGGYSNQPQHF.